The 14 T cell receptor beta chains below all came from one sample that was sequenced in a study of memory CD4+ T cells and cytomegalovirus serostatus. Single viable CD3+CD4+CD8-CD45RO+ cells were sorted as the memory CD4+ T cells. Generated by immunoSEQ multiplex PCR, the TCRdb table keeps only in-frame clones and is missing some. The data show 50,000 or so clones, approximately 80% seen once. Material: memory CD4+ T cells from blood. These receptors were obtained from an adult in good health and CMV-seronegative.

This clone has a single count. The J gene is TRBJ2-2, the V gene TRBV6-1; tentatively, D is TRBD1 (5 bases). The V end was cut by 2 bases, the J end by 5 bases, with 9 bases between. CDR1 is MNHNS, CDR2 SASEGT, per germline. The CDR3 runs 14 residues. The DNA of the CDR3 is TGTGCCAGCAGTGAAATAGGGGTTACCGGGGAGCTGTTTTTT. Protein: CASSEIGVTGELFF.

The V call is TRBV5-1, the J call TRBJ2-2, with D uncertain. Germline assignment: CDR1 SGHRS and CDR2 YFSETQ. This CDR3 region has 16 residues. Trimming took off 0 bases at V and 7 bases at J, with 16 bases between the two ends. The CDR3 here is CASSLGQQHSFGELFF. Here the CDR3 DNA reads TGCGCCAGCAGCTTGGGGCAGCAACATTCCTTCGGGGAGCTGTTTTTT.

The chain has TRBV7-2 and TRBJ2-2; 8 bases are a match to TRBD2. Per germline, CDR1 SGHTA and CDR2 FQGNSA. After removal of 5 bases from V and 1 base from J, the junction contained 6 bases not matched to a gene. The CDR3 covers 16 residues. The CDR3 region has the DNA TGTGCCAGCAGCGCAGACGGGGGGGTGAACACCGGGGAGCTGTTTTTT. Protein sequence: CASSADGGVNTGELFF. Using reference TRBV7-2 and TRBJ2-2 for the parts outside the CDR3, the full variable domain is GAGVSQSPSNKVTEKGKDVELRCDPISGHTALYWYRQSLGQGLEFLIYFQGNSAPDKSGLPSDRFSAERTGGSVSTLTIQRTQQEDSAVYLCASSADGGVNTGELFFGEGSRLTVL.

This chain connects TRBV6-1 to TRBJ2-7; 10 nucleotides align to TRBD1. Unmatched junction bases numbered 8, after V lost 2 bases and J lost 7 bases. Germline V lookup: CDR1 MNHNS, CDR2 SASEGT. This CDR3 spans 15 amino acids. CDR3 amino acids: CASSEPGTGAGEQYF. CDR3 coding DNA: TGTGCCAGCAGTGAACCAGGGACAGGGGCCGGTGAGCAGTACTTC.

In this sample, this clone turned up a few times. The CDR3 DNA reads TGTGCCAGCAGCTCCCTGCATTCACCCCTCCACTTT. It translates to CASSSLHSPLHF. The chain uses TRBV2 and TRBJ1-6; no firm D call. With 6 bases removed from V and 8 bases from J, the gap between germline ends came to 8 bases. The length of the CDR3 is 12 residues. The germline CDR1 and CDR2 sequences are SNHLY and FYNNEI.

The chain carries TRBV2 and TRBJ1-1; D gene uncertain. The CDR3 spans 15 residues. Looked up from germline, CDR1 is SNHLY and CDR2 is FYNNEI. Trimming shortened V by 6 bases and J by 0 bases, and 14 bases separated the two germline ends. In DNA, the CDR3 is TGTGCCAGCAGCCTCGGACGGAGGATGAACACTGAAGCTTTCTTT. Protein sequence: CASSLGRRMNTEAFF.

This clone has only one observation. CDR3 nucleotide sequence: TGTGCCAGTAGTATTATAGGGGCAGCTTCGTATGGCTACACCTTC. Residues: CASSIIGAASYGYTF. The V call is TRBV19, the J call TRBJ1-2; TRBD1 might be the D (5 bases). Germline V gene lookup returns CDR1 LNHDA and CDR2 SQIVND (reference sequence). V was cut by 3 bases and J by 5 bases, with 16 bases left in between. There are 15 residues in the CDR3. Full variable domain (remainder filled in from reference TRBV19 and TRBJ1-2): DGGITQSPKYLFRKEGQNVTLSCEQNLNHDAMYWYRQDPGQGLRLIYYSQIVNDFQKGDIAEGYSVSREKKESFPLTVTSAQKNPTAFYLCASSIIGAASYGYTFGSGTRLTVV.

This clone was seen only a few times. This chain's CDR3 is CASSPQGAENTEAFF. CDR3 nucleotides: TGTGCCAGCTCACCACAGGGGGCGGAGAACACTGAAGCTTTCTTT. The V and J genes are TRBV18 and TRBJ1-1, with 7 bases identical to TRBD1. The CDR3 is 15 residues long. The V and J ends lost 1 base and 1 base, in that order; junction bases with no gene match: 3. The germline CDR1 and CDR2 sequences are KGHSH and LQKENI.

J is TRBJ1-4 and V is TRBV5-6; 8 nucleotides line up with TRBD1. The germline gives CDR1 SGHDT, CDR2 YYEEEE. Unmatched junction bases numbered 8, after V lost 0 bases and J lost 7 bases. The CDR3 spans 16 residues. The CDR3 DNA follows: TGTGCCAGCAGCTTGGAGACCGGACAGGGTGGTGAAAAACTGTTTTTT. Its translation is CASSLETGQGGEKLFF.

This clone showed up just once. The rearrangement links TRBV6-1 to TRBJ1-5, with 8 bases aligning to TRBD1. Trimming cost V 6 bases and J 6 bases; bases outside gene matches: 10. The germline V gene has CDR1 MNHNS and CDR2 SASEGT. CDR3 length: 15 amino acids. CDR3 amino acids: CASRGTGPSGQPQHF. The DNA for the CDR3 is TGTGCCAGCAGAGGGACAGGCCCTTCGGGTCAGCCCCAGCATTTT.

This clone turned up a few times. This chain connects TRBV2 to TRBJ1-6; TRBD1 agrees at 7 bases. The length of the CDR3 is 17 residues. Germline values: CDR1 SNHLY, CDR2 FYNNEI. After removal of 7 bases from V and 7 bases from J, the junction contained 16 bases not matched to a gene. The CDR3 coding sequence is TGTGCCAGCAACCCGGGGAGGAGGGGGCGCGGGAATTCACCCCTCCACTTT. Protein product: CASNPGRRGRGNSPLHF.

This clone was observed a single time. J is TRBJ2-2 and V is TRBV7-8; the D gene is possibly TRBD2 (7 bases). The CDR3 extends over 15 amino acids. V was pared by 0 bases and J by 6 bases, with 11 bases between. Looked up from germline, CDR1 is SGHVS and CDR2 is FQNEAQ. CDR3 in DNA: TGTGCCAGCAGCTTAGCGGGGGGGCCATCCGGGGAGCTGTTTTTT. This sequence encodes CASSLAGGPSGELFF.

The chain joins TRBV7-9 to TRBJ2-2; 7 nucleotides match TRBD2. The germline V gene has CDR1 SEHNR and CDR2 FQNEAQ (reference sequence). V dropped 2 bases and J dropped 6; count of bases not matched to a gene: 3. The CDR3 covers 14 residues. CDR3 sequence (DNA): TGTGCCAGCAGCTTACAGGGAGGGGCCGGGGAGCTGTTTTTT. This encodes CASSLQGGAGELFF.

V gene TRBV7-9 combines with J gene TRBJ2-7; weak D call: TRBD2 (6 bases). The CDR3 covers 15 residues. The germline V gene encodes CDR1 SEHNR and CDR2 FQNEAQ (reference sequence). Trimming shortened V by 1 base and J by 2 bases, and 12 bases separated the two germline ends. CDR3 DNA sequence: TGTGCCAGCAGCTTAGGGAGCGGGCGGACCTACGAGCAGTACTTC. Translating gives CASSLGSGRTYEQYF.